This TCR beta chain was recovered during a study of T cell repertoires in cytomegalovirus infection. Study as a whole: Public signatures in TCR beta pointed to CMV infection and matching HLA type. Study-level findings and limits: Summed public TCR beta family frequency identified CMV carriers bearing the relevant HLA. HLA-C-restricted CMV clonotypes gave the most frequent clonotype in two of eight donors.

The V gene's germline CDR1 is SGHAT and CDR2 FQDESV (reference sequence). The CDR3 runs 16 residues. The V end was cut by 2 bases, the J end by 1 base, with 15 bases between. About this clonotype itself: The antigen is unknown.

TCRdb re-called the reads with MiXCR, one entry per CDR3 protein. The sample includes 200,000 to 300,000 distinct CDR3 sequences, approximately 13% seen only once; the top ten take 1.5% to 2%. This receptor was obtained from a human donor in good health (CMV status not recorded). Some clones in this sample may be carry-over from other donors' samples. The chain has TRBV11-1 and TRBJ2-7; D is tentatively TRBD1 or TRBD2 (5 bases each). Sequencing used PBMCs. The DNA of the CDR3 is TGTGCCAGCAGCTTACCCCGGGACGGGGATTCCTACGAGCAGTACTTC. Translating gives CASSLPRDGDSYEQYF.